These 15 T cell receptor beta chains came from one sample sequenced in a study of CD8+ T cells in alopecia areata. Extraction of RNA preceded its reverse transcription into cDNA, which served as the sequencing template. Sequencing used immunoSEQ multiplex PCR; TCRdb keeps in-frame clones, though not all of them. The sample has approximately 100,000 clones, around 59% seen once. Input material: CD4+ T cells sorted from blood. All receptors derive from a human donor in good health.

This clone occurred a few times. This chain links TRBV29-1 with TRBJ2-3; no clear D. Germline-derived CDR1 and CDR2 are SQVTM and ANQGSEA. The CDR3 loop spans 15 amino acids. Trimming removed 4 bases from V and 4 bases from J, with 18 bases in between. CDR3 sequence reads: CSVASLGRNSDTQYF. The DNA of the CDR3 is TGCAGCGTTGCGAGTCTAGGACGCAACTCAGATACGCAGTATTTT.

The rearrangement links TRBV5-1 to TRBJ2-7; D not resolved. Trimming shortened V by 0 bases and J by 2 bases, and 15 bases separated the two germline ends. The CDR3 spans 16 residues. Germline CDR1 reads SGHRS; CDR2 reads YFSETQ. The CDR3 reads CASSLGSEIGTYEQYF. In DNA form, the CDR3 reads TGCGCCAGCAGCTTGGGGTCTGAAATAGGGACCTACGAGCAGTACTTC.

There are a few counts of this clone. The rearrangement uses TRBV19 and TRBJ2-7, with 7 bases aligning to TRBD2. Germline V gene data show CDR1 as LNHDA and CDR2 as SQIVND (reference sequence). CDR3 size: 14 residues. V shed 5 bases, J shed 2 bases, and the junction held 6 bases outside the gene matches. The CDR3: CASSPPGGTYEQYF. The CDR3 DNA reads TGTGCCAGTAGTCCCCCCGGGGGGACCTACGAGCAGTACTTC.

The chain employs TRBV7-2 and TRBJ2-3; D uncertain. CDR1 and CDR2 (germline): SGHTA, FQGNSA. The V and J ends lost 6 bases and 2 bases respectively, with 12 bases between them. The CDR3 spans 14 residues. The CDR3 region is CASSSRLFTDTQYF. DNA for the CDR3: TGTGCCAGCAGTTCCCGACTTTTCACAGATACGCAGTATTTT.

The chain uses TRBV28 and TRBJ2-2, with 8 bases identical to TRBD2. The CDR3 loop spans 14 amino acids. V trimming: 6 bases; J trimming: 5 bases; junction bases outside the gene matches: 5. The germline gives CDR1 MDHEN, CDR2 SYDVKM. The CDR3 sequence: CASSTGLVTGELFF. The CDR3 DNA follows: TGTGCCAGCAGCACGGGACTAGTGACCGGGGAGCTGTTTTTT.

The CDR3 coding sequence is TGTGCCACGTACGGGACAGAGAGCTACAATGAGCAGTTCTTC. Translation: CATYGTESYNEQFF. This chain uses TRBV28 with TRBJ2-1, with TRBD1 matching over 7 bases. The germline CDR1 and CDR2 sequences are MDHEN and SYDVKM. The junction had 9 bases not matched to a gene; V was cut back by 10 bases and J by 3 bases. The CDR3 loop spans 14 amino acids.

This clone showed up just a few times. The sample holds other DNA sequences that translate to the same CDR3. The chain has TRBV5-1 and TRBJ2-2, with TRBD2 identical over 11 bases. This CDR3 is 18 amino acids long. The germline V gene encodes CDR1 SGHRS and CDR2 YFSETQ. V was clipped by 0 bases and J by 0 bases; unmatched bases: 4. The CDR3 DNA reads as TGCGCCAGCAGCTTGGTGGCTAGCGGGGGGCCGAACACCGGGGAGCTGTTTTTT. Its translation: CASSLVASGGPNTGELFF.

CDR3 protein: CASSPLGLGDRAGELFF. The CDR3 region has the DNA TGTGCCAGCAGCCCCCTGGGCCTTGGGGATCGGGCCGGGGAGCTGTTTTTT. This sequence joins TRBV5-6 and TRBJ2-2; D remains ambiguous. The CDR3 totals 17 residues. Germline V gene lookup returns CDR1 SGHDT and CDR2 YYEEEE. Trimming left V 4 bases short and J 6 bases short, with 22 bases between. The complete variable domain, with remaining parts taken from reference TRBV5-6 and TRBJ2-2, reads DAGVTQSPTHLIKTRGQQVTLRCSPKSGHDTVSWYQQALGQGPQFIFQYYEEEERQRGNFPDRFSGHQFPNYSSELNVNALLLGDSALYLCASSPLGLGDRAGELFFGEGSRLTVL.

V gene TRBV7-8 combines with J gene TRBJ2-1; D might be TRBD2 (5 bases). CDR1 is SGHVS and CDR2 is FQNEAQ in the germline V gene. The ends were cut back, 2 bases at V and 7 bases at J, with 15 bases in the middle. This CDR3 is 15 amino acids long. CDR3 nucleotide sequence: TGTGCCAGCAGCTTATGGGCTAGCATATCGAATGAGCAGTTCTTC. This sequence encodes CASSLWASISNEQFF.

This clone occurred many times. This rearrangement joins TRBV11-1 to TRBJ2-6; possibly TRBD1 or TRBD2 for D (6 bases each). This CDR3 is built from 18 residues. V lost 5 bases and J 0 bases, leaving 17 bases between the germline ends. Germline loops: CDR1 SGHAT, CDR2 FQDESV (reference sequence). DNA for the CDR3: TGTGCCAGCAGCCAAAGAGGAGGGGGGCGCTCTGGGGCCAACGTCCTGACTTTC. The encoded protein is CASSQRGGGRSGANVLTF.

Details on this clone: Other DNA variants within this sample encode the same CDR3. The V call is TRBV29-1, the J call TRBJ2-5; D is unresolved. Germline V gene lookup returns CDR1 SQVTM and CDR2 ANQGSEA. The CDR3 contains 11 residues. The V gene lost 4 bases and the J gene lost 2 bases, with 5 bases spanning the gap. CDR3 in amino acids: CSVGPQETQYF. DNA for the CDR3: TGCAGCGTTGGGCCACAAGAGACCCAGTACTTC.

CDR3 loop: CSADSNEQFF. The CDR3 DNA is TGCAGCGCTGACAGCAATGAGCAGTTCTTC. The V call is TRBV20-1, the J call TRBJ2-1; TRBD1 is a possible D gene (5 bases). The germline V gene encodes CDR1 DFQATT and CDR2 SNEGSKA (reference sequence). This CDR3 has 10 residues.

A single count supports this clone. The V gene is TRBV25-1, the J gene TRBJ1-2; no firm D call. Deletions cut 5 bases from V and 4 bases from J, with 11 bases between. The CDR3 contains 13 residues. Looked up from germline, CDR1 is MGHDK and CDR2 is SYGVNS. The CDR3 DNA is TGTGCCAGCAGTTCCAGGAACAGCTATGGCTACACCTTC. This encodes CASSSRNSYGYTF.

This clone was counted between two and nine times. The chain combines TRBV10-3 with TRBJ2-2, with D tentatively TRBD2 (6 bases). The CDR3 is made up of 14 amino acids. Trimming left V 6 bases short and J 2 bases short, with 10 bases between. The V gene's germline CDR1 is ENHRY and CDR2 SYGVKD. The CDR3 spells CAIRPGLNTGELFF. CDR3 sequence (DNA): TGTGCCATCAGGCCGGGACTCAACACCGGGGAGCTGTTTTTT.

This chain connects TRBV9 to TRBJ2-3; D unclear. Germline V gene sequence: CDR1 SGDLS, CDR2 YYNGEE. There are 12 residues in the CDR3. The germline V and J ends were trimmed by 0 bases and 6 bases, with 5 bases remaining between them. CDR3 amino acids: CASSVVADTQYF. CDR3 in DNA: TGTGCCAGCAGCGTAGTTGCGGATACGCAGTATTTT.